This passage covers 21 T cell receptor beta chains from one sample sequenced in a study of shared T cell receptors in the human thymus. The repertoire was sequenced with immunoSEQ multiplex PCR; TCRdb's copy has only in-frame clones and lacks some. The sample has under 700,000 clones, about 84% seen once. This sample was shared with a second study, whose subject was human thymus T cells.

The sample was thymocytes. These receptors were collected from a boy less than two years old with a congenital heart defect.

As regards this clone: This specimen includes other DNA sequences encoding the same CDR3. The chain carries TRBV9 and TRBJ2-1; 9 bases align to TRBD2. This CDR3 spans 14 amino acids. Germline CDR1 is SGDLS and CDR2 is YYNGEE. J lost 5 bases, V lost 4 bases, and 4 bases had no gene match. As DNA, the CDR3 is TGTGCCAGCAGCACCCGACTAGCGGACAATGAGCAGTTCTTC. It translates to CASSTRLADNEQFF.

The chain employs TRBV19 and TRBJ1-2; possibly TRBD1 for D (5 bases). V was shortened by 1 base and J by 3 bases, with 12 bases between the two germline ends. The CDR3 runs to 15 residues. The germline CDR1 and CDR2 sequences are LNHDA and SQIVND (reference sequence). CDR3 sequence: CASSIVEGSDYGYTF. As DNA, the CDR3 is TGTGCCAGTAGTATAGTGGAGGGGAGTGACTATGGCTACACCTTC.

The rearrangement uses TRBV11-2 and TRBJ1-4; a possible D gene is TRBD1 (5 bases). The CDR3 is made up of 16 amino acids. CDR1 and CDR2 (germline): SGHAT, FQNNGV. Trimming removed 5 bases at V and 0 bases at J, with 13 bases between. The CDR3 loop is CASSTGGRSTNEKLFF. Written as DNA, the CDR3 is TGTGCCAGCAGCACCGGGGGACGGTCAACTAATGAAAAACTGTTTTTT.

In nucleotides, the CDR3 is TGTGCCAGCAGCCTCACCCTGGGGGGAAGCGCCCTAGCGGGAGAGGGAGATACGCAGTATTTT. It is translated as CASSLTLGGSALAGEGDTQYF. This chain uses TRBV4-2 with TRBJ2-3; 10 nucleotides agree with TRBD2. Trimming at V came to 4 bases and at J to 5 bases, leaving 24 bases not matched to a gene. Germline CDR1 and CDR2: LGHNA and YNFKEQ. The CDR3 length is 21 residues.

The V call is TRBV2, the J call TRBJ2-7; D gene uncertain. Germline CDR1 and CDR2: SNHLY and FYNNEI. CDR3 length: 12 amino acids. The V gene lost 6 bases and the J gene lost 3 bases, with 9 bases spanning the gap. Here the CDR3 DNA reads TGTGCCAGCAGCAAGAGTAACTACGAGCAGTACTTC. Residues: CASSKSNYEQYF.

This clone was seen a few times. The rearrangement links TRBV5-6 to TRBJ1-5; 10 bases fit TRBD1. With 4 bases clipped from V and 7 bases from J, the junction kept 17 bases outside the gene matches. The CDR3 is 18 amino acids. Germline lookup yields CDR1 SGHDT and CDR2 YYEEEE. The CDR3 is CASSRSTTTGGIRQPQHF. The CDR3 DNA is TGTGCCAGCAGCCGGTCGACTACGACAGGGGGCATTCGGCAGCCCCAGCATTTT.

This clone was observed a handful of times. This chain links TRBV6-4 with TRBJ2-2; 16 bases are shared with TRBD2. This CDR3 is built from 19 residues. CDR1 and CDR2 from the germline V gene are MRHNA and SNTAGT. The V segment lost 7 bases and the J segment 0 bases; nucleotides outside the gene matches: 8. The chain's CDR3 is CASKSPGLAGGPNTGELFF. For the CDR3, the DNA is TGTGCCAGCAAATCGCCGGGACTAGCGGGAGGGCCGAACACCGGGGAGCTGTTTTTT.

The chain links TRBV6-1 to TRBJ1-1; D is undetermined. Trimming removed 0 bases from V and 4 bases from J, with 6 bases in between. There are 13 residues in the CDR3. Per the germline V gene, CDR1 is MNHNS and CDR2 is SASEGT. The CDR3 nucleotides are TGTGCCAGCAGTGAAGCAGCGACCACTGAAGCTTTCTTT. It specifies CASSEAATTEAFF.

This chain uses TRBV2 with TRBJ2-7; 7 positions match TRBD1. This CDR3 is 17 amino acids long. The V gene's germline CDR1 is SNHLY and CDR2 FYNNEI. V shed 4 bases and J 3 bases; nucleotides not matched to a gene: 15. CDR3 nucleotide sequence: TGTGCCAGCAGTGTGGGTACGGGGCAGGGGGAATTCTACGAGCAGTACTTC. Protein sequence: CASSVGTGQGEFYEQYF.

CDR3 DNA: TGCGCCAGCATCTCCGGAGATGGGGAGCTGTTTTTT. It yields the protein CASISGDGELFF. The chain employs TRBV5-1 and TRBJ2-2; unclear D gene. Germline assignment: CDR1 SGHRS and CDR2 YFSETQ. V lost 6 bases and J 8 bases, leaving 11 bases between the germline ends. The CDR3 length is 12 residues. Variable domain in full (rest from reference TRBV5-1 and TRBJ2-2): KAGVTQTPRYLIKTRGQQVTLSCSPISGHRSVSWYQQTPGQGLQFLFEYFSETQRNKGNFPGRFSGRQFSNSRSEMNVSTLELGDSALYLCASISGDGELFFGEGSRLTVL.

The chain joins TRBV30 to TRBJ1-2, with 7 bases fitting TRBD1. Germline CDR1 is GTSNPN and CDR2 is SVGIG (reference sequence). CDR3 length: 16 residues. The ends lost 0 bases at V and 0 bases at J; junction bases unmatched: 7. This CDR3 reads CAWSVQGRGSNYGYTF. CDR3 sequence (DNA): TGTGCCTGGAGTGTACAGGGGCGCGGGTCTAACTATGGCTACACCTTC. Drawing the rest from reference TRBV30 and TRBJ1-2, the complete variable domain is SQTIHQWPATLVQPVGSPLSLECTVEGTSNPNLYWYRQAAGRGLQLLFYSVGIGQISSEVPQNLSASRPQDRQFILSSKKLLLSDSGFYLCAWSVQGRGSNYGYTFGSGTRLTVV.

V gene TRBV4-2 combines with J gene TRBJ2-5, with 11 nucleotides matching TRBD2. The CDR3 has 16 residues. J gave up 3 bases and V 2 bases, and 5 bases lay outside the gene matches. From germline, CDR1 is LGHNA and CDR2 YNFKEQ. The CDR3 spells CASSQLGLAEKETQYF. CDR3 nucleotides: TGTGCCAGCAGCCAACTGGGACTAGCGGAAAAAGAGACCCAGTACTTC.

This clone has a single count. V usage is TRBV2 and J usage is TRBJ1-4; D gene unclear. The CDR3 totals 11 residues. Per the germline V gene, CDR1 is SNHLY and CDR2 is FYNNEI. V dropped 6 bases and J dropped 12 bases, with 11 bases sitting between them. The CDR3 DNA sequence: TGTGCCAGCAGCAAGACATGGGAACTGTTTTTT. Translation gives CASSKTWELFF.

This rearrangement joins TRBV5-4 to TRBJ2-5; D is possibly TRBD2 (6 bases). With 2 bases removed from V and 1 base from J, the gap between germline ends came to 9 bases. Per germline, CDR1 SGHNT and CDR2 YYREEE (reference sequence). The length of the CDR3 is 14 residues. CDR3: CASSFGGFQETQYF. In nucleotides, the CDR3 is TGTGCCAGCAGCTTTGGAGGGTTCCAAGAGACCCAGTACTTC. The complete variable domain, with remaining parts taken from reference TRBV5-4 and TRBJ2-5, reads ETGVTQSPTHLIKTRGQQVTLRCSSQSGHNTVSWYQQALGQGPQFIFQYYREEENGRGNFPPRFSGLQFPNYSSELNVNALELDDSALYLCASSFGGFQETQYFGPGTRLLVL.

The rearrangement joins TRBV2 to TRBJ2-7, with 11 nucleotides matching TRBD2. CDR1 is SNHLY, CDR2 FYNNEI, per germline. The V and J ends lost 6 bases and 2 bases, in that order; junction bases with no gene match: 6. The CDR3 spans 15 residues. The CDR3 protein is CASSVGTSGAYEQYF. The CDR3 DNA sequence: TGTGCCAGCAGCGTTGGGACTAGCGGCGCCTACGAGCAGTACTTC.

The rearrangement links TRBV27 to TRBJ2-7, with 10 nucleotides matching TRBD2. Germline assignment: CDR1 MNHEY and CDR2 SMNVEV (reference sequence). The CDR3 runs to 14 residues. V gave up 6 bases and J gave up 0 bases; unmatched junction bases: 2. In nucleotides, the CDR3 is TGTGCCAGCAGGAGCGGGAGGGCCTCCTACGAGCAGTACTTC. It is translated as CASRSGRASYEQYF.

This rearrangement joins TRBV28 to TRBJ1-1; D is unclear. There are 14 residues in the CDR3. Germline-derived CDR1 and CDR2 are MDHEN and SYDVKM. Trimming took off 2 bases at V and 7 bases at J, with 14 bases between the two ends. The CDR3 region has the DNA TGTGCCAGCAGTTTAACCCTTTGGGGAGATGAAGCTTTCTTT. Its protein product is CASSLTLWGDEAFF.

The J gene is TRBJ2-3, the V gene TRBV10-2; tentatively, D is TRBD2 (6 bases). This CDR3 comprises 16 residues. Germline assignment: CDR1 WSHSY and CDR2 SAAADI. With 1 base removed from V and 5 bases from J, the gap between germline ends came to 16 bases. The CDR3 sequence: CASSELGGSIIDTQYF. The CDR3 coding sequence is TGCGCCAGCAGTGAGTTAGGAGGGAGCATCATAGATACGCAGTATTTT.

This sequence joins TRBV27 and TRBJ2-5, with 12 bases matching TRBD2. There are 18 residues in the CDR3. The junction had 12 bases not matched to a gene; V was cut back by 2 bases and J by 5 bases. Germline V gene data show CDR1 as MNHEY and CDR2 as SMNVEV (reference sequence). CDR3 nucleotides: TGTGCCAGCAGTTTACACCCCTCTAGCGGGAGGGCCATGGAGACCCAGTACTTC. It specifies CASSLHPSSGRAMETQYF.

This clone was detected only a few times. The chain recombines TRBV4-3 with TRBJ2-2, with a weak D call TRBD1 (6 bases). V was clipped by 4 bases and J by 6 bases, with 15 bases between them. The length of the CDR3 is 15 residues. Looked up from germline, CDR1 is LGHNA and CDR2 is YSLEER. The CDR3 spells CASSPRGGPSGELFF. The CDR3 DNA reads as TGCGCCAGCAGCCCCAGGGGTGGTCCCTCCGGGGAGCTGTTTTTT.

V is TRBV5-6 and J is TRBJ1-2, with D unresolved. CDR3 size: 11 residues. Germline loops: CDR1 SGHDT, CDR2 YYEEEE. V shed 0 bases and J shed 10 bases, with 7 bases lying between them. The CDR3 region has the DNA TGTGCCAGCAGCTTGGAGAGGGACTACACCTTC. Its translation is CASSLERDYTF. The complete variable domain, with remaining parts taken from reference TRBV5-6 and TRBJ1-2, reads DAGVTQSPTHLIKTRGQQVTLRCSPKSGHDTVSWYQQALGQGPQFIFQYYEEEERQRGNFPDRFSGHQFPNYSSELNVNALLLGDSALYLCASSLERDYTFGSGTRLTVV.